This passage covers 12 T cell receptor beta chains from one sample sequenced in a study of CD8 T cells in ankylosing spondylitis. TCRdb passed the 5' RACE reads through MiXCR, listing each CDR3 protein once. Of some 150,000 distinct CDR3 sequences listed, more than 9.5% are singletons. The sequenced material came from blood, either unsorted or a sorted T cell fraction (not recorded which). These TCRs come from a female donor with ankylosing spondylitis or in good health (not recorded which).

The genes are TRBV6-1 and TRBJ2-1; 8 nucleotides line up with TRBD2. This CDR3 has 15 amino acids. Germline V CDR1 and CDR2: MNHNS, SASEGT. The J segment lost 3 bases and the V segment lost 8 bases, leaving 9 bases of the junction unmatched. The DNA for the CDR3 is TGTGCCAGCCAAGGGTGGCTAGCGGGCTACAATGAGCAGTTCTTC. The encoded protein is CASQGWLAGYNEQFF.

This clonotype was seen at least ten times. The CDR3 here is CASSRLTPRDTQYF. The CDR3 DNA sequence: TGTGCCAGCAGCCGCCTTACCCCCAGGGATACGCAGTATTTT. The chain employs TRBV14 and TRBJ2-3, with D unclear. V gave up 4 bases and J gave up 6 bases, with 14 bases separating them. This CDR3 contains 14 residues. Germline-derived CDR1 and CDR2 are SGHDN and FVKESK.

In its sample, this clonotype was seen many times. As DNA, the CDR3 is TGTGCCTGGGGGCCCCCGGGGCGCACAGATACGCAGTATTTT. It specifies CAWGPPGRTDTQYF. The chain uses TRBV30 and TRBJ2-3; possibly TRBD1 or TRBD2 for D (5 bases each). Looked up from germline, CDR1 is GTSNPN and CDR2 is SVGIG (reference sequence). The CDR3 totals 14 residues. The germline V and J ends were trimmed by 5 bases and 1 base, with 13 bases remaining between them.

Ten or more counts support this clonotype. The V and J genes are TRBV18 and TRBJ2-2, with 14 nucleotides matching TRBD2. CDR1 is KGHSH and CDR2 is LQKENI in the germline V gene. V shed 0 bases and J 7 bases; nucleotides not matched to a gene: 4. The CDR3 runs to 17 residues. The CDR3 protein is CASSPPGLAGVNGELFF. The DNA of the CDR3 is TGTGCCAGCTCACCACCGGGACTAGCGGGAGTGAACGGGGAGCTGTTTTTT.

This clonotype has at least ten counts. The chain uses TRBV20-1 and TRBJ2-7, with D perhaps matching TRBD1 or TRBD2 (5 bases each). CDR3 size: 14 residues. V was cut by 5 bases and J by 1 base, with 15 bases left in between. CDR1 is DFQATT and CDR2 is SNEGSKA in the germline V gene (reference sequence). The CDR3 DNA follows: TGCAGTGCTTCGGGGCTAGCACTATCCTACGAGCAGTACTTC. It specifies CSASGLALSYEQYF.

A word on this clonotype: A clone one base away is much larger, so this may be a read error. The chain links TRBV5-1 to TRBJ2-7; 7 bases line up with TRBD1. Germline CDR1 reads SGHRS; CDR2 reads YFSETQ. The CDR3 contains 13 residues. CDR3: CTSSMRDSYEQYF. The CDR3 coding sequence is TGCACCAGCAGCATGAGGGACAGCTACGAGCAGTACTTC.

The chain recombines TRBV6-2 or TRBV6-3 with TRBJ1-6, with a tentative D call TRBD1 (5 bases). Trimming removed 4 bases at V and 5 bases at J, with 18 bases between. Germline values: CDR1 MNHEY, CDR2 SVGEGT. The CDR3 has 17 amino acids. CDR3 amino acids: CASSFSGGPINNSPLHF. CDR3 bases: TGTGCCAGCAGTTTCTCCGGGGGACCGATTAATAATTCACCCCTCCACTTT.

This clonotype appeared many times. V usage is TRBV3-1 and J usage is TRBJ1-6; D call uncertain. Germline assignment: CDR1 LGHDT and CDR2 YNNKEL (reference sequence). The CDR3 runs 16 residues. The germline V and J ends were trimmed by 1 base and 10 bases, with 17 bases remaining between them. This CDR3 reads CASSQGQSGVGSPLHF. The CDR3 DNA sequence: TGTGCCAGCAGCCAAGGTCAATCGGGCGTTGGATCACCCCTCCACTTT.

A few counts support this clonotype. The chain uses TRBV15 and TRBJ2-1; TRBD2 aligns across 12 bases. V lost 4 bases and J lost 6; bases outside the gene matches: 4. CDR1 and CDR2 from the germline V gene are LNHNV and YYDKDF (reference sequence). This CDR3 is 15 amino acids long. The CDR3 loop reads CATSTRTSGINEQFF. Here the CDR3 DNA reads TGTGCCACCAGCACCCGGACTAGCGGGATCAATGAGCAGTTCTTC.

A few counts support this clonotype. The V gene is TRBV30, the J gene TRBJ1-3; D perhaps matches TRBD1 (6 bases). Germline lookup yields CDR1 GTSNPN and CDR2 SVGIG (reference sequence). This CDR3 region has 13 residues. CDR3 nucleotide sequence: TGTGCTACCCAGGGGTCCTCTGGAAACACCATATATTTT. Protein product: CATQGSSGNTIYF. Filled out from reference TRBV30 and TRBJ1-3, the complete variable domain reads SQTIHQWPATLVQPVGSPLSLECTVEGTSNPNLYWYRQAAGRGLQLLFYSVGIGQISSEVPQNLSASRPQDRQFILSSKKLLLSDSGFYLCATQGSSGNTIYFGEGSWLTVV.

Many counts were recorded for this clonotype. The chain is built from TRBV27 and TRBJ2-1; 7 positions agree with TRBD2. After removal of 4 bases from V and 1 base from J, the junction contained 7 bases not matched to a gene. The CDR3 is 16 residues long. Germline CDR1 MNHEY, CDR2 SMNVEV (reference sequence). The CDR3 here is CASSWAGVLSYNEQFF. In DNA, the CDR3 is TGTGCCAGCAGTTGGGCGGGAGTTCTTTCCTACAATGAGCAGTTCTTC.

This clonotype was counted ten times or more. V gene TRBV18 combines with J gene TRBJ2-7; no clear D gene. This CDR3 comprises 17 residues. Germline CDR1 reads KGHSH; CDR2 reads LQKENI. Trimming stripped 1 base from V and 0 bases from J, with 16 bases between. CDR3 DNA: TGTGCCAGCTCACCACAGGGCCAAGTAATCAGCTCCTACGAGCAGTACTTC. Translation gives CASSPQGQVISSYEQYF.